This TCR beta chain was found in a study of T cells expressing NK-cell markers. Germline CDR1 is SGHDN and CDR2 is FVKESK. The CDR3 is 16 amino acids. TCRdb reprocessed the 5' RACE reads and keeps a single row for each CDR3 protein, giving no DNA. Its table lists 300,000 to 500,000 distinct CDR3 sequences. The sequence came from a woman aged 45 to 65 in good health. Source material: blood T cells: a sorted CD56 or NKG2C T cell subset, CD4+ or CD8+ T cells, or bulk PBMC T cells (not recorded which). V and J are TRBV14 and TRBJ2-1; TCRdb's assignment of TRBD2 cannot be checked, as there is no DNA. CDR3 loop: CASSGLAVTYYNEQFF. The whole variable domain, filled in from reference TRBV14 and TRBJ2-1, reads EAGVTQFPSHSVIEKGQTVTLRCDPISGHDNLYWYRRVMGKEIKFLLHFVKESKQDESGMPNNRFLAERTGGTYSTLKVQPAELEDSGVYFCASSGLAVTYYNEQFFGPGTRLTVL.